The 18 T cell receptor beta chains below come from one sample, sequenced in a study of blood T cell repertoires in COVID-19. Profiling relied on immunoSEQ multiplex PCR, and the TCRdb table lists in-frame clones only, not all of them. This sample yields around 310,000 clones, of which roughly 90% are seen a single time; under 5% belongs to the top ten. Source material: peripheral blood. The receptors were sampled from a woman in her forties or fifties with active or convalescent COVID-19.

The chain joins TRBV6-2 or TRBV6-3 to TRBJ2-6; D uncertain. From germline, CDR1 is MNHEY and CDR2 SVGEGT. The CDR3 runs to 17 residues. The germline V and J ends were trimmed by 2 bases and 0 bases, with 11 bases remaining between them. The CDR3 nucleotides are TGTGCCAGCAGTTACGGCGGCCTGAGCTCTGGGGCCAACGTCCTGACTTTC. Its protein product is CASSYGGLSSGANVLTF.

V and J are TRBV4-3 and TRBJ2-7, with 11 bases that match TRBD1. With 3 bases clipped from V and 2 bases from J, the junction kept 3 bases outside the gene matches. In germline, CDR1 is LGHNA, CDR2 YSLEER. This CDR3 is 15 amino acids long. CDR3 sequence reads: CASSHGQGAPYEQYF. In nucleotides, the CDR3 is TGCGCCAGCAGCCACGGACAGGGGGCACCCTACGAGCAGTACTTC.

The V gene is TRBV6-2 or TRBV6-3, the J gene TRBJ1-5, with D perhaps matching TRBD1 (6 bases). V lost 6 bases and J lost 0, with 18 bases in between. Germline CDR1 MNHEY, CDR2 SVGEGT. CDR3 length equals 17 residues. The CDR3 DNA sequence: TGTGCCAGCAGCCCTGCCCCGGGACAAAATAGCAATCAGCCCCAGCATTTT. It specifies CASSPAPGQNSNQPQHF.

The chain carries TRBV27 and TRBJ2-7; tentatively, D is TRBD1 (5 bases). CDR1 is MNHEY and CDR2 is SMNVEV in the germline V gene (reference sequence). The CDR3 runs 15 residues. Deletions cut 1 base from V and 3 bases from J, with 13 bases between. In DNA form, the CDR3 reads TGTGCCAGCAGTTTATATCCAGGGATTGTCTACGAGCAGTACTTC. Translating it yields CASSLYPGIVYEQYF.

The chain links TRBV29-1 to TRBJ2-2, with 11 bases matching TRBD2. V lost 6 bases and J lost 7; bases outside the gene matches: 4. The CDR3 is made up of 13 amino acids. Germline V gives CDR1 SQVTM, CDR2 ANQGSEA. DNA for the CDR3: TGCAGCGTCGGACTAGCGGGCATCGGGGAGCTGTTTTTT. The encoded protein is CSVGLAGIGELFF.

The rearrangement uses TRBV30 and TRBJ2-3, with 8 positions matching TRBD2. V gave up 0 bases and J gave up 3 bases; unmatched junction bases: 17. The CDR3 consists of 19 residues. In germline, CDR1 is GTSNPN, CDR2 SVGIG (reference sequence). In DNA, the CDR3 is TGTGCCTGGAGTGTTTCTAGGAGGACTAGCCAAGTCGCAACAGATACGCAGTATTTT. Residues: CAWSVSRRTSQVATDTQYF. The whole variable domain, remainder taken from reference TRBV30 and TRBJ2-3, is SQTIHQWPATLVQPVGSPLSLECTVEGTSNPNLYWYRQAAGRGLQLLFYSVGIGQISSEVPQNLSASRPQDRQFILSSKKLLLSDSGFYLCAWSVSRRTSQVATDTQYFGPGTRLTVL.

The CDR3 coding sequence is TGTGCCAGTAGTATGACCCTGGGACTCCGCAGGTTCTTC. As protein: CASSMTLGLRRFF. The chain links TRBV19 to TRBJ2-1; TRBD2 might be the D (6 bases). The length of the CDR3 is 13 residues. Trimming stripped 3 bases from V and 15 bases from J, with 18 bases between. Germline V gene sequence: CDR1 LNHDA, CDR2 SQIVND (reference sequence).

The chain recombines TRBV6-5 with TRBJ1-1, with TRBD1 identical over 7 bases. The CDR3 covers 15 residues. V was pared by 6 bases and J by 0 bases, with 7 bases of the junction left unmatched. CDR1 and CDR2 (germline): MNHEY, SVGAGI. CDR3 loop: CASRNRQGLNTEAFF. The CDR3 nucleotides are TGTGCCAGCAGGAACCGACAGGGCCTGAACACTGAAGCTTTCTTT.

The chain is built from TRBV27 and TRBJ2-3; 9 nucleotides align to TRBD1. The V gene's germline CDR1 is MNHEY and CDR2 SMNVEV (reference sequence). The CDR3 is made up of 18 amino acids. J was trimmed by 3 bases and V by 5 bases; bases with no gene match: 15. The CDR3 loop reads CASSKPKTGTGRTDTQYF. CDR3 DNA sequence: TGTGCCAGCAGTAAACCGAAGACCGGGACAGGGCGGACAGATACGCAGTATTTT.

J is TRBJ2-1 and V is TRBV7-3; D is unresolved. Trimming cost V 4 bases and J 3 bases, with 16 bases left between them. The V gene's germline CDR1 is SGHTA and CDR2 FQGTGA. This CDR3 has 16 amino acids. The CDR3 sequence: CASSSSDMGLYNEQFF. In DNA, the CDR3 is TGTGCCAGCAGCTCGAGTGATATGGGCCTCTACAATGAGCAGTTCTTC.

This clone has a single count. The chain recombines TRBV11-2 with TRBJ1-3; TRBD1 might be the D (5 bases). Trimming removed 3 bases from V and 2 bases from J, with 11 bases in between. CDR1 is SGHAT, CDR2 FQNNGV, per germline. The CDR3 runs 15 residues. The CDR3 coding sequence is TGTGCCAGCAGCTTGGGGCTGGCCGCTGGAAACACCATATATTTT. This translates into CASSLGLAAGNTIYF. Filled out from reference TRBV11-2 and TRBJ1-3, the complete variable domain reads EAGVAQSPRYKIIEKRQSVAFWCNPISGHATLYWYQQILGQGPKLLIQFQNNGVVDDSQLPKDRFSAERLKGVDSTLKIQPAKLEDSAVYLCASSLGLAAGNTIYFGEGSWLTVV.

V is TRBV9 and J is TRBJ2-3; TRBD2 aligns across 9 bases. The CDR3 length is 15 residues. Germline CDR1 SGDLS, CDR2 YYNGEE. J gave up 8 bases and V 0 bases, and 7 bases lay outside the gene matches. The CDR3 region has the DNA TGTGCCAGCAGCGTAGGCGGGGGGGCATCGGTTACGCAGTATTTT. The encoded protein is CASSVGGGASVTQYF.

This rearrangement joins TRBV9 to TRBJ2-1; D perhaps matches TRBD2 (6 bases). Germline V gene data show CDR1 as SGDLS and CDR2 as YYNGEE. This CDR3 has 15 residues. Trimming cost V 2 bases and J 7 bases, with 16 bases left between them. The CDR3 region has the DNA TGTGCCAGCAGCGTCGCTGGGCTAGCGTCGAATGAGCAGTTCTTC. Encoded protein: CASSVAGLASNEQFF.

V gene TRBV3-1 (or the pseudogene TRBV3-2) combines with J gene TRBJ2-5, with TRBD2 identical over 10 bases. Looked up from germline, CDR1 is LGHDT and CDR2 is YNNKEL (reference sequence). The V and J ends lost 0 bases and 8 bases, in that order; junction bases with no gene match: 6. The CDR3 sequence is 15 residues long. The CDR3 DNA reads as TGTGCCAGCAGCCAAGAACCAAGCGGGGGGGAAACCCAGTACTTC. The encoded protein is CASSQEPSGGETQYF.

This clone was detected only once. This chain joins TRBV19 and TRBJ1-1, with 8 bases that match TRBD1. This CDR3 region has 14 residues. Looked up from germline, CDR1 is LNHDA and CDR2 is SQIVND (reference sequence). J gave up 1 base and V 8 bases, and 6 bases lay outside the gene matches. CDR3 in DNA: TGTGCCAGTGGTTTGACAGGGGAGAACACTGAAGCTTTCTTT. Translated: CASGLTGENTEAFF.

The chain uses TRBV2 and TRBJ2-1; 10 bases match TRBD1. The CDR3 sequence is 13 residues long. The germline V gene has CDR1 SNHLY and CDR2 FYNNEI. After removal of 7 bases from V and 6 bases from J, the junction contained 3 bases not matched to a gene. The CDR3 nucleotides read TGTGCCAGCATCCGGGACAGGGGCAATGAGCAGTTCTTC. Translation: CASIRDRGNEQFF.

The chain has TRBV7-9 and TRBJ2-5; weak D call: TRBD1 (6 bases). Trimming removed 1 base at V and 5 bases at J, with 14 bases between. The CDR3 is 15 amino acids. Germline values: CDR1 SEHNR, CDR2 FQNEAQ (reference sequence). In DNA form, the CDR3 reads TGTGCCAGCAGCTTAGAACAGGGAATTTGGGAGACCCAGTACTTC. As protein: CASSLEQGIWETQYF.

The genes are TRBV2 and TRBJ2-7, with 7 bases aligning to TRBD1. With V trimmed by 5 bases and J by 1 base, 11 bases remained unmatched. In germline, CDR1 is SNHLY, CDR2 FYNNEI. The CDR3 is 16 residues long. CDR3 sequence: CASSPLQGFPSYEQYF. CDR3 nucleotides: TGTGCCAGCAGTCCATTACAGGGGTTCCCATCCTACGAGCAGTACTTC.